This is a list of T cell receptor beta chains from one sample in a study of T cell repertoires in cytomegalovirus infection. Their specific antigens are unknown. One entry per CDR3 protein results from TCRdb running MiXCR on the reads. The sample carries 200,000 or so distinct CDR3 sequences, 35% to 45% recorded once. The specimen comprised CD8+ T cells from cultured PBMCs, sampled from culture after CMV antigen stimulation. The origin of the receptors is a human donor in good health (CMV status not recorded). Some clones in this sample may be carry-over from other donors' samples. CDR3s include the opening cysteine and the closing phenylalanine or tryptophan. Each record gives: CDR3 protein, CDR3 DNA, clone size, J gene, V gene, D gene. A D gene is named only where the DNA matches it firmly. Not every row has a clone size; where given, it reads once, few, many or a size class.

CDR3 protein: CASRAGYYGYTF
CDR3 DNA: TGTGCCAGCAGGGCAGGGTACTATGGCTACACCTTC
clone size: few
J gene: TRBJ1-2
V gene: TRBV6-1
D gene: .

CDR3 protein: CASSHTGQSNTEAFF
CDR3 DNA: TGCGCCAGCAGCCATACGGGACAGTCGAACACTGAAGCTTTCTTT
clone size: .
J gene: TRBJ1-1
V gene: TRBV4-1
D gene: TRBD1

CDR3 protein: CASSNTGGNTGELFF
CDR3 DNA: TGTGCCAGCAGCAACACAGGGGGCAACACCGGGGAGCTGTTTTTT
clone size: .
J gene: TRBJ2-2
V gene: TRBV7-3
D gene: TRBD1

CDR3 protein: CASSENERLRDPYGYTF
CDR3 DNA: TGTGCCAGCAGTGAAAATGAGAGGCTTCGGGACCCCTATGGCTACACCTTC
clone size: many
J gene: TRBJ1-2
V gene: TRBV6-1
D gene: .

CDR3 protein: CASSPLDTGDQPQHF
CDR3 DNA: TGTGCCAGCAGCCCTTTGGACACCGGAGATCAGCCCCAGCATTTT
clone size: few
J gene: TRBJ1-5
V gene: TRBV7-6
D gene: .

CDR3 protein: CASSLVAGGIDEQFF
CDR3 DNA: TGTGCCAGCAGCTTAGTGGCAGGGGGCATCGATGAGCAGTTCTTC
clone size: few
J gene: TRBJ2-1
V gene: TRBV7-9
D gene: TRBD1

CDR3 protein: CASSWDLLNTEAFF
CDR3 DNA: TGCGCCAGCAGCTGGGACCTTTTGAACACTGAAGCTTTCTTT
clone size: .
J gene: TRBJ1-1
V gene: TRBV5-1
D gene: .

CDR3 protein: CASSLWGSNTGELFF
CDR3 DNA: TGTGCCAGCAGCTTATGGGGATCGAACACCGGGGAGCTGTTTTTT
clone size: .
J gene: TRBJ2-2
V gene: TRBV11-2
D gene: .

CDR3 protein: CASSLGQAVSYGYTF
CDR3 DNA: TGTGCCAGCAGCCTCGGACAGGCGGTGAGCTATGGCTACACCTTC
clone size: few
J gene: TRBJ1-2
V gene: TRBV11-2
D gene: TRBD1

CDR3 protein: CASSLAGTLVYNEQFF
CDR3 DNA: TGTGCCAGCAGCTTAGCCGGGACCCTGGTCTACAATGAGCAGTTCTTC
clone size: few
J gene: TRBJ2-1
V gene: TRBV7-9
D gene: .

CDR3 protein: CASGLGQGTDTQYF
CDR3 DNA: TGTGCTAGTGGTTTAGGACAGGGGACAGATACGCAGTATTTT
clone size: few
J gene: TRBJ2-3
V gene: TRBV12-5
D gene: TRBD1

CDR3 protein: CASSPLMRYEQYF
CDR3 DNA: TGTGCCAGCAGTCCGCTGATGAGGTACGAGCAGTACTTC
clone size: many
J gene: TRBJ2-7
V gene: TRBV28
D gene: .

CDR3 protein: CSAREFLITAFF
CDR3 DNA: TGCAGTGCCAGGGAGTTTTTAATAACGGCTTTCTTT
clone size: .
J gene: TRBJ1-1
V gene: TRBV20-1
D gene: .

CDR3 protein: CASSSRLAGAYLQETQYF
CDR3 DNA: TGTGCCAGCAGCTCAAGATTAGCGGGAGCCTACCTACAAGAGACCCAGTACTTC
clone size: .
J gene: TRBJ2-5
V gene: TRBV7-2
D gene: TRBD2

CDR3 protein: CASSLYDNEQYF
CDR3 DNA: TGTGCCAGCAGCTTATACGATAACGAGCAGTACTTC
clone size: .
J gene: TRBJ2-7
V gene: TRBV7-2
D gene: .

CDR3 protein: CASSYSRTGDYGYTF
CDR3 DNA: TGTGCCAGCAGTTACTCGAGGACAGGGGACTATGGCTACACCTTC
clone size: .
J gene: TRBJ1-2
V gene: TRBV6-6
D gene: TRBD1

CDR3 protein: CASSLYARFSYEQYF
CDR3 DNA: TGTGCCAGCAGTTTGTATGCCAGGTTCTCCTACGAGCAGTACTTC
clone size: .
J gene: TRBJ2-7
V gene: TRBV12-3/TRBV12-4
D gene: .

CDR3 protein: CASSLRGQENEQFF
CDR3 DNA: TGTGCCAGCAGCTTGAGGGGGCAGGAGAATGAGCAGTTCTTC
clone size: .
J gene: TRBJ2-1
V gene: TRBV11-3
D gene: TRBD1

CDR3 protein: CASSQEGTGYQPQHF
CDR3 DNA: TGCGCCAGCAGCCAAGAGGGGACAGGGTATCAGCCCCAGCATTTT
clone size: .
J gene: TRBJ1-5
V gene: TRBV4-1
D gene: TRBD1

CDR3 protein: CASSLAGGQPQHF
CDR3 DNA: TGTGCCAGCAGCTTGGCAGGGGGCCAGCCCCAGCATTTT
clone size: .
J gene: TRBJ1-5
V gene: TRBV7-9
D gene: TRBD1

CDR3 protein: CASSLEGGGARNEQFF
CDR3 DNA: TGTGCCAGCAGCTTAGAAGGCGGGGGGGCACGGAATGAGCAGTTCTTC
clone size: many
J gene: TRBJ2-1
V gene: TRBV7-8
D gene: TRBD2

CDR3 protein: CASSLRDRVGEKLFF
CDR3 DNA: TGTGCCAGCAGTTTAAGGGACAGGGTCGGTGAAAAACTGTTTTTT
clone size: few
J gene: TRBJ1-4
V gene: TRBV27
D gene: TRBD1

CDR3 protein: CASSFPTGGNTEAFF
CDR3 DNA: TGTGCCAGCAGCTTCCCGACAGGGGGGAACACTGAAGCTTTCTTT
clone size: .
J gene: TRBJ1-1
V gene: TRBV11-2
D gene: TRBD1

CDR3 protein: CASSLGPRPMNTEAFF
CDR3 DNA: TGTGCCAGCAGCTTGGGGCCTCGTCCCATGAACACTGAAGCTTTCTTT
clone size: .
J gene: TRBJ1-1
V gene: TRBV5-6
D gene: .

CDR3 protein: CASSLFAGPAAHEQYF
CDR3 DNA: TGTGCCAGCAGTTTATTCGCCGGCCCGGCGGCCCACGAGCAGTACTTC
clone size: .
J gene: TRBJ2-7
V gene: TRBV28
D gene: .

CDR3 protein: CASAEEIGITDTQYF
CDR3 DNA: TGTGCCAGTGCCGAGGAAATAGGAATCACAGATACGCAGTATTTT
clone size: .
J gene: TRBJ2-3
V gene: TRBV2
D gene: .

CDR3 protein: CASSPTRPTGNPEAFF
CDR3 DNA: TGTGCCAGCAGCCCTACCCGACCTACAGGGAATCCTGAAGCTTTCTTT
clone size: few
J gene: TRBJ1-1
V gene: TRBV12-3/TRBV12-4
D gene: .

CDR3 protein: CASSTAAGNQPQHF
CDR3 DNA: TGTGCCAGTAGCACGGCGGCGGGGAATCAGCCCCAGCATTTT
clone size: .
J gene: TRBJ1-5
V gene: TRBV19
D gene: .

CDR3 protein: CASSATATNYEQYF
CDR3 DNA: TGTGCCAGTAGTGCCACGGCTACTAACTACGAGCAGTACTTC
clone size: .
J gene: TRBJ2-7
V gene: TRBV19
D gene: .

CDR3 protein: CASSQGPQTDNYGYTF
CDR3 DNA: TGCGCCAGCAGCCAAGGGCCCCAGACGGACAACTATGGCTACACCTTC
clone size: .
J gene: TRBJ1-2
V gene: TRBV4-1
D gene: .

CDR3 protein: CATSDRDRPYEQYF
CDR3 DNA: TGTGCCACCAGTGACAGGGACAGACCCTACGAGCAGTACTTC
clone size: few
J gene: TRBJ2-7
V gene: TRBV24-1
D gene: TRBD1

CDR3 protein: CASSQVGVNQPQHF
CDR3 DNA: TGCGCCAGCAGCCAAGTCGGGGTGAATCAGCCCCAGCATTTT
clone size: few
J gene: TRBJ1-5
V gene: TRBV4-1
D gene: .

CDR3 protein: CASSLKGVTTRVTYNEQFF
CDR3 DNA: TGTGCCAGCAGCTTAAAGGGTGTCACCACCCGGGTCACCTACAATGAGCAGTTCTTC
clone size: .
J gene: TRBJ2-1
V gene: TRBV7-6
D gene: .

CDR3 protein: CASSTGHSYEQYF
CDR3 DNA: TGTGCCAGCAGTACGGGCCACTCCTACGAGCAGTACTTC
clone size: .
J gene: TRBJ2-7
V gene: TRBV2
D gene: .

CDR3 protein: CASSLGTGGLYEQFF
CDR3 DNA: TGTGCTAGCAGCTTAGGGACAGGGGGTTTGTATGAGCAGTTCTTC
clone size: .
J gene: TRBJ2-1
V gene: TRBV7-7
D gene: TRBD1

CDR3 protein: CSVQSGVGTEAFF
CDR3 DNA: TGCAGCGTTCAATCGGGGGTGGGAACTGAAGCTTTCTTT
clone size: few
J gene: TRBJ1-1
V gene: TRBV29-1
D gene: .

CDR3 protein: CATRTSVGGEQFF
CDR3 DNA: TGTGCCACCCGGACTAGCGTGGGGGGGGAGCAGTTCTTC
clone size: few
J gene: TRBJ2-1
V gene: TRBV12-3/TRBV12-4
D gene: TRBD2

CDR3 protein: CASSLSTGLIYEQYF
CDR3 DNA: TGTGCCAGCAGCTTATCAACAGGATTAATCTACGAGCAGTACTTC
clone size: .
J gene: TRBJ2-7
V gene: TRBV7-2
D gene: .

CDR3 protein: CASSRDREGKREQYF
CDR3 DNA: TGTGCCAGCAGCAGGGACAGGGAAGGAAAGCGGGAGCAGTACTTC
clone size: .
J gene: TRBJ2-7
V gene: TRBV7-9
D gene: TRBD1

CDR3 protein: CATSTGWNTEAFF
CDR3 DNA: TGTGCCACCAGCACCGGATGGAACACTGAAGCTTTCTTT
clone size: few
J gene: TRBJ1-1
V gene: TRBV15
D gene: .

CDR3 protein: CASSLLAGVNSYEQYF
CDR3 DNA: TGTGCCAGCAGCTTACTAGCGGGGGTAAACTCCTACGAGCAGTACTTC
clone size: many
J gene: TRBJ2-7
V gene: TRBV7-2
D gene: TRBD2

CDR3 protein: CASSFFRGLDTEAFF
CDR3 DNA: TGTGCCAGCAGCTTTTTTCGGGGACTGGACACTGAAGCTTTCTTT
clone size: .
J gene: TRBJ1-1
V gene: TRBV11-2
D gene: .

CDR3 protein: CASSPVGGTYNEQFF
CDR3 DNA: TGTGCCAGCAGCCCCGTTGGGGGGACCTACAATGAGCAGTTCTTC
clone size: .
J gene: TRBJ2-1
V gene: TRBV7-3
D gene: .

CDR3 protein: CASSQEPGTSGYEQYF
CDR3 DNA: TGCGCCAGCAGCCAAGAGCCCGGGACTAGCGGCTACGAGCAGTACTTC
clone size: .
J gene: TRBJ2-7
V gene: TRBV4-1
D gene: TRBD2